A selection of T cell receptor beta chains follows, all from one sample in a study of T-cell memory formation after mild COVID-19. TCRdb re-called the 5' RACE reads with MiXCR, one entry per CDR3 protein. Of 550,000 to 700,000 distinct CDR3 sequences listed, around 16% are singletons. Material: PBMCs or a T cell subset sorted from them (not recorded which). The receptors were sampled from an adult woman who had mild COVID-19 (a few samples of this study predate the infection). Cell type and time point are not known. Each CDR3 is given with its conserved first and last residue. The order of the fields is CDR3 DNA, CDR3 protein, clone size, V gene, D gene, J gene. D genes are given only for firm matches. The size field is filled for only some rows; it gives once, few, many or a size class.

DNA: TGTGCCAGCAGCTCCACCAGGCTAATGTATGAAAAACTGTTTTTT; CDR3: CASSSTRLMYEKLFF; size: .; V: TRBV7-9; D: .; J: TRBJ1-4
DNA: TGTGCCAGCAGTTGGGGGACAGGCAGATCGGAGACCCAGTACTTC; CDR3: CASSWGTGRSETQYF; size: .; V: TRBV12-3/TRBV12-4; D: TRBD1; J: TRBJ2-5
DNA: TGTGCCAGCAGCATCGCACCACCGACCCAAGAGACCCAGTACTTC; CDR3: CASSIAPPTQETQYF; size: .; V: TRBV7-8; D: .; J: TRBJ2-5
DNA: TGTGCCCCGGGAAGGGTAACTAGCGGGAGGGCCAGGTACAATGAGCAGTTCTTC; CDR3: CAPGRVTSGRARYNEQFF; size: .; V: TRBV24-1; D: TRBD2; J: TRBJ2-1
DNA: TGTGCCAGCAGCTTTTTACTAGCGGGAGGGCATTTTGGGTCAGATACGCAGTATTTT; CDR3: CASSFLLAGGHFGSDTQYF; size: many; V: TRBV7-8; D: TRBD2; J: TRBJ2-3
DNA: TGTGCCATCAGGGCGGGACTAGCGGAGAGCACAGATACGCAGTATTTT; CDR3: CAIRAGLAESTDTQYF; size: .; V: TRBV10-3; D: TRBD2; J: TRBJ2-3
DNA: TGTGCCACCAGTGACTCGTCGTGGACTAGCGGGAGTAGAGGAGATACGCAGTATTTT; CDR3: CATSDSSWTSGSRGDTQYF; size: few; V: TRBV24-1; D: TRBD2; J: TRBJ2-3
DNA: TGCGCCAGCAGCCCCCGACTGAGCGGGGAAACCTACGAGCAGTACTTC; CDR3: CASSPRLSGETYEQYF; size: once; V: TRBV4-1; D: TRBD2; J: TRBJ2-7
DNA: TGTGCCTGGAGTCGACTCGTATGGGACACTGAAGCTTTCTTT; CDR3: CAWSRLVWDTEAFF; size: few; V: TRBV30; D: .; J: TRBJ1-1
DNA: TGCGCCAGCAGCTCATCGGGCCCCTCTGGAAACACCATATATTTT; CDR3: CASSSSGPSGNTIYF; size: few; V: TRBV5-1; D: .; J: TRBJ1-3
DNA: TGTGCCAGCAGCAAAGGGGGGGTTTGGAATCAGCCCCAGCATTTT; CDR3: CASSKGGVWNQPQHF; size: .; V: TRBV21-1; D: .; J: TRBJ1-5
DNA: TGTGCCAGTAGTGGCCCCGAAACCGGGGGTTACGAGCAGTACTTC; CDR3: CASSGPETGGYEQYF; size: few; V: TRBV19; D: .; J: TRBJ2-7
DNA: TGTGCCAGCAGCTTAGGTCCTTCCCAAGGAGATACGCAGTATTTT; CDR3: CASSLGPSQGDTQYF; size: .; V: TRBV7-7; D: .; J: TRBJ2-3
DNA: TGCAGTGCTAACCCGAGGGGTAGCGGGAGTGTACATGAGCAGTTCTTC; CDR3: CSANPRGSGSVHEQFF; size: .; V: TRBV20-1; D: TRBD2; J: TRBJ2-1
DNA: TGCGCCAGCAGCGCGGGGACAGGGAGCTCCTACGAGCAGTACTTC; CDR3: CASSAGTGSSYEQYF; size: few; V: TRBV5-1; D: TRBD1; J: TRBJ2-7
DNA: TGTGCCAGCAGTCCACTCGACCGCTACGATGAGCAGTTCTTC; CDR3: CASSPLDRYDEQFF; size: .; V: TRBV27; D: .; J: TRBJ2-1
DNA: TGCAGTGCTAGAAGAGCGGGACCCCGTAGATTTGGCGGGGAGCTGTTTTTT; CDR3: CSARRAGPRRFGGELFF; size: few; V: TRBV20-1; D: TRBD2; J: TRBJ2-2
DNA: TGCGCCAGCAGCCAAGATAACGGGAGGGCCGACGGCTCCTACAATGAGCAGTTCTTC; CDR3: CASSQDNGRADGSYNEQFF; size: many; V: TRBV4-3; D: TRBD2; J: TRBJ2-1
DNA: TGTGCCAGCACTAAGGGCGGGTATGAGCAGTTCTTC; CDR3: CASTKGGYEQFF; size: few; V: TRBV6-6; D: .; J: TRBJ2-1
DNA: TGTGCCAGCAGTCCCCGGACAGGATCTATCGGCTACACCTTC; CDR3: CASSPRTGSIGYTF; size: few; V: TRBV12-3/TRBV12-4; D: TRBD1; J: TRBJ1-2
DNA: TGTGCCAGCAGCATTGGACTAGGCTACGAGCAGTACTTC; CDR3: CASSIGLGYEQYF; size: few; V: TRBV27; D: TRBD2; J: TRBJ2-7
DNA: TGTGCCAGCACCTGGGATGGATACAATGAGCAGTTCTTC; CDR3: CASTWDGYNEQFF; size: few; V: TRBV2; D: .; J: TRBJ2-1
DNA: TGTGCCACCACACGGGCAGGGCCCACTGAAGCTTTCTTT; CDR3: CATTRAGPTEAFF; size: few; V: TRBV6-5; D: .; J: TRBJ1-1
DNA: TGTGCCAGCACCAGAGGAACTAGCGGGGTAGAGACCCAGTACTTC; CDR3: CASTRGTSGVETQYF; size: once; V: TRBV2; D: TRBD2; J: TRBJ2-5
DNA: TGTGCCAGCAGCCCAACGGGTCGCAGGGGCACAGATACGCAGTATTTT; CDR3: CASSPTGRRGTDTQYF; size: .; V: TRBV7-3; D: .; J: TRBJ2-3
DNA: TGTGCCAGCAGTTACTCAGACAGGAACTATGGCTACACCTTC; CDR3: CASSYSDRNYGYTF; size: many; V: TRBV6-6; D: .; J: TRBJ1-2
DNA: TGTGCCAGCAGCCAAGGTTGGAGCGGGAGCTACAATGAGCAGTTCTTC; CDR3: CASSQGWSGSYNEQFF; size: .; V: TRBV3-1; D: TRBD2; J: TRBJ2-1
DNA: TGCGCCAGCAGCCAAGATCAGCCGGGGGCGTCCGAGCAGTACTTC; CDR3: CASSQDQPGASEQYF; size: few; V: TRBV4-1; D: .; J: TRBJ2-7
DNA: TGTGCCAGCACCTTGGTCCGGTCTGGAAACACCATATATTTT; CDR3: CASTLVRSGNTIYF; size: few; V: TRBV12-3/TRBV12-4; D: .; J: TRBJ1-3
DNA: TGTGCCTTCGCCACGAGCTCCTACAATGAGCAGTTCTTC; CDR3: CAFATSSYNEQFF; size: .; V: TRBV7-9; D: .; J: TRBJ2-1
DNA: TGCGCCAGCAGCCAAGATGGAGACGGGCCGTATGGCTACACCTTC; CDR3: CASSQDGDGPYGYTF; size: few; V: TRBV4-1; D: .; J: TRBJ1-2
DNA: TGTGCCACCAGTGATTATAGCAATCAGCCCCAGCATTTT; CDR3: CATSDYSNQPQHF; size: few; V: TRBV24-1; D: .; J: TRBJ1-5
DNA: TGCAGCGCCTCTACAGGGTCTGGCACTGAAGCTTTCTTT; CDR3: CSASTGSGTEAFF; size: few; V: TRBV29-1; D: .; J: TRBJ1-1
DNA: TGTGCCAGCAGAAACCGGGACAGAGGACAAGAGACCCAGTACTTC; CDR3: CASRNRDRGQETQYF; size: .; V: TRBV6-6; D: TRBD1; J: TRBJ2-5
DNA: TGTGCCATCAGTGATAGCGGGGGACTCCAAGAGACCCAGTACTTC; CDR3: CAISDSGGLQETQYF; size: few; V: TRBV10-3; D: TRBD2; J: TRBJ2-5
DNA: TGTGCCAGCAGTGAAGGGAGGGGGAATGCCTATAATTCACCCCTCCACTTT; CDR3: CASSEGRGNAYNSPLHF; size: .; V: TRBV6-4; D: .; J: TRBJ1-6
DNA: TGTGCCTGGAGTGTTGGACAGGGGGATAATCAGCCCCAGCATTTT; CDR3: CAWSVGQGDNQPQHF; size: .; V: TRBV30; D: TRBD1; J: TRBJ1-5
DNA: TGCGCCAGCAGCCAAGAACTAGCGGGAGGGTCCGAGCAGTACTTC; CDR3: CASSQELAGGSEQYF; size: .; V: TRBV4-3; D: TRBD2; J: TRBJ2-7
DNA: TGTGCCAGCAGTACTTTCGGGGGGCCTTCAGAGACCCAGTACTTC; CDR3: CASSTFGGPSETQYF; size: .; V: TRBV3-1; D: .; J: TRBJ2-5
DNA: TGTGCCAGCTCACCGACCATAGACCAGATGGCCTATGGCTACACCTTC; CDR3: CASSPTIDQMAYGYTF; size: .; V: TRBV18; D: .; J: TRBJ1-2
DNA: TGTGCCAGCAGTTACGGCGGGAGAGGGAAAGATACGCAGTATTTT; CDR3: CASSYGGRGKDTQYF; size: few; V: TRBV6-5; D: TRBD2; J: TRBJ2-3
DNA: TGTGCCAGCAGTGACCCGTTAGGCACCGACTATGGCTACACCTTC; CDR3: CASSDPLGTDYGYTF; size: .; V: TRBV25-1; D: .; J: TRBJ1-2
DNA: TGTGCCAGCAGTCAGGACGCCTCAACAGATACGCAGTATTTT; CDR3: CASSQDASTDTQYF; size: few; V: TRBV2; D: .; J: TRBJ2-3
DNA: TGTGCCAGCAGCGTAGAGGGGGGACACACTGAAGCTTTCTTT; CDR3: CASSVEGGHTEAFF; size: .; V: TRBV9; D: .; J: TRBJ1-1
DNA: TGCGCCAGCAGCCAGGCTAGAATCTCCTACGAGCAGTACTTC; CDR3: CASSQARISYEQYF; size: .; V: TRBV4-3; D: .; J: TRBJ2-7
DNA: TGTGCCAGCAGCTTAGACGGCGGAGGGAGCTCCTACGAGCAGTACTTC; CDR3: CASSLDGGGSSYEQYF; size: .; V: TRBV11-3; D: .; J: TRBJ2-7
DNA: TGTGCCAGCAAGAGGGGTGGAGGTAGTAGCACAGATACGCAGTATTTT; CDR3: CASKRGGGSSTDTQYF; size: few; V: TRBV6-2/TRBV6-3; D: .; J: TRBJ2-3
DNA: TGTGCCAGCAGCTTCTCACTAGCGGGAGTTCCTGAGCAGTTCTTC; CDR3: CASSFSLAGVPEQFF; size: few; V: TRBV5-5; D: TRBD2; J: TRBJ2-1
DNA: TGTGCCAGCAGGCCTAGCGGGAGTAGAGAGACCCAGTACTTC; CDR3: CASRPSGSRETQYF; size: few; V: TRBV6-5; D: TRBD2; J: TRBJ2-5
DNA: TGTGCCAGCAGCTTAAGAGGGGGCGCGAGTCTCTACGAGCAGTACTTC; CDR3: CASSLRGGASLYEQYF; size: .; V: TRBV11-1; D: TRBD1; J: TRBJ2-7
DNA: TGTGCCAGCAGCTTACTAGCGGGGTCAGATACGCAGTATTTT; CDR3: CASSLLAGSDTQYF; size: few; V: TRBV9; D: TRBD2; J: TRBJ2-3
DNA: TGTGCCAGCAGCTTACAGGGCTCTGGAGGCTACACCTTC; CDR3: CASSLQGSGGYTF; size: .; V: TRBV7-8; D: .; J: TRBJ1-2
DNA: TGTGCCAGCAGTGAACAGCCAGCCGGCAATCAGCCCCAGCATTTT; CDR3: CASSEQPAGNQPQHF; size: few; V: TRBV2; D: .; J: TRBJ1-5
DNA: TGCGCCAGCAGCCCTCCAGTGGCAGATACGCAGTATTTT; CDR3: CASSPPVADTQYF; size: few; V: TRBV5-1; D: .; J: TRBJ2-3
DNA: TGCAGTGCTAACCCGGGACTAGGCTCCTACGAGCAGTACTTC; CDR3: CSANPGLGSYEQYF; size: .; V: TRBV20-1; D: TRBD2; J: TRBJ2-7